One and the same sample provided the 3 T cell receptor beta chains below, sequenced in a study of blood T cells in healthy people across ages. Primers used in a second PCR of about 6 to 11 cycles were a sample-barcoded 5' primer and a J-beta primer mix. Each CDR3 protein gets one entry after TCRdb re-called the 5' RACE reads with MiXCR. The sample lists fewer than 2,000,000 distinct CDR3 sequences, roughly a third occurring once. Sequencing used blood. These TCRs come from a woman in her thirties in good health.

The CDR3 DNA reads as TGCAGTGCTCCGAAGGGGACAGGGGGCCTGGGGGAGACCCAGTACTTC. Translation gives CSAPKGTGGLGETQYF. V gene TRBV20-1 combines with J gene TRBJ2-7; 12 bases match TRBD1. The J call may not be correct, given that the DNA end is closer to TRBJ2-5. Germline-derived CDR1 and CDR2 are DFQATT and SNEGSKA (reference sequence). The CDR3 extends over 16 amino acids.

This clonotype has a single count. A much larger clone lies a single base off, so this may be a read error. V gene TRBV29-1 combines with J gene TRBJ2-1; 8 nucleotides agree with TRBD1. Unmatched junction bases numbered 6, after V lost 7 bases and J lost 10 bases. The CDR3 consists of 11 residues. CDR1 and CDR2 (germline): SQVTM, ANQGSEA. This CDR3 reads CSGTGRNEQFF. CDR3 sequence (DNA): TGCAGCGGGACAGGGCGGAACGAGCAGTTCTTC.

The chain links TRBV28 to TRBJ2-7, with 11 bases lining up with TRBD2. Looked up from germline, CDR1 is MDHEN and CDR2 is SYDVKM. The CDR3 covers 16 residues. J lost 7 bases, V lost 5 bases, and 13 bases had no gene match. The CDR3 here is CASSPWTSGRYNEQYF. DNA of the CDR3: TGTGCCAGCAGTCCGTGGACTAGCGGGCGATACAATGAGCAGTACTTC. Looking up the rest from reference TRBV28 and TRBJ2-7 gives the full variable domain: DVKVTQSSRYLVKRTGEKVFLECVQDMDHENMFWYRQDPGLGLRLIYFSYDVKMKEKGDIPEGYSVSREKKERFSLILESASTNQTSMYLCASSPWTSGRYNEQYFGPGTRLTVT.